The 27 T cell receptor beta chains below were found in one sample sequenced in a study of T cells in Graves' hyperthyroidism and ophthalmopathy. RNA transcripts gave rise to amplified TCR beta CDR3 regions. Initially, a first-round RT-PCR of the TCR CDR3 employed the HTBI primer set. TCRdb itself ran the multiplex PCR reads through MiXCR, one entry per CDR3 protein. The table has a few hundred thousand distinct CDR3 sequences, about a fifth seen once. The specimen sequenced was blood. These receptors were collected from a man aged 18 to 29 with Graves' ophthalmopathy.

Here the CDR3 reads CASSFRPGKKDSEQYF. CDR3 coding DNA: TGTGCCAGCAGTTTTCGTCCCGGCAAGAAGGACTCCGAGCAGTACTTC. The chain uses TRBV7-8 and TRBJ2-7; TRBD2 is a possible D gene (5 bases). This CDR3 region has 16 residues. The germline V and J ends were trimmed by 6 bases and 6 bases, with 24 bases remaining between them. Germline CDR1 SGHVS, CDR2 FQNEAQ.

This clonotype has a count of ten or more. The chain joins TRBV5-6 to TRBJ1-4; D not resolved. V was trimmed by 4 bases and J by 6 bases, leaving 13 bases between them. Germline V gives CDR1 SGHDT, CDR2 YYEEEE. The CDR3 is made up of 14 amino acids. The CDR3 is CASSPYPADEKLFF. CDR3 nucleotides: TGTGCCAGCAGCCCTTATCCGGCAGATGAAAAACTGTTTTTT. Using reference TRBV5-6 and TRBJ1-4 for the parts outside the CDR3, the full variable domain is DAGVTQSPTHLIKTRGQQVTLRCSPKSGHDTVSWYQQALGQGPQFIFQYYEEEERQRGNFPDRFSGHQFPNYSSELNVNALLLGDSALYLCASSPYPADEKLFFGSGTQLSVL.

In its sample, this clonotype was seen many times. The DNA of the CDR3 is TGCGCCAGCAGCCAAGATGGCGGGGGGTCTAGCACAGATACGCAGTATTTT. Its translation is CASSQDGGGSSTDTQYF. V is TRBV4-1 and J is TRBJ2-3, with 8 bases matching TRBD2. Germline V gene data show CDR1 as MGHRA and CDR2 as YSYEKL. This CDR3 contains 17 residues. Trimming removed 0 bases from V and 0 bases from J; junction bases left unmatched: 5.

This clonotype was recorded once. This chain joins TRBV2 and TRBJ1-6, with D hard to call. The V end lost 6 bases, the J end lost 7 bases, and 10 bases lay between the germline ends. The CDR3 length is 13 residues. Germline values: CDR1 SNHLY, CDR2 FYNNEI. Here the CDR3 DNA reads TGTGCCAGCAGGAACACTCAAAATTCACCCCTCCACTTT. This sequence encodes CASRNTQNSPLHF.

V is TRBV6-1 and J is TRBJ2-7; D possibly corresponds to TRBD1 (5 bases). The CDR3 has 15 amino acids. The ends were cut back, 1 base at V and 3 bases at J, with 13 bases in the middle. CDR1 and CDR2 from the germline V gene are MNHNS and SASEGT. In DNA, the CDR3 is TGTGCCAGCAGTGAAGGATTCGGACACCTCTACGAGCAGTACTTC. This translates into CASSEGFGHLYEQYF.

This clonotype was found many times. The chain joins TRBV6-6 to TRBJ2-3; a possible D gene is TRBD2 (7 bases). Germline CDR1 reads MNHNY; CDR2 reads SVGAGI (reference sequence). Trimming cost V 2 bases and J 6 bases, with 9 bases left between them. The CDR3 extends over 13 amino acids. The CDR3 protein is CASSYGGADTQYF. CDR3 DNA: TGTGCCAGCAGTTACGGGGGGGCGGATACGCAGTATTTT.

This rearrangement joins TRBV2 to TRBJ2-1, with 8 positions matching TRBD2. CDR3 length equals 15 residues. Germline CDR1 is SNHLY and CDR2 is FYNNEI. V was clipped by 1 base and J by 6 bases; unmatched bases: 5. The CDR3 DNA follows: TGTGCCAGCAGTGAAGAAGGCGGGGGGACCAATGAGCAGTTCTTC. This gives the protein CASSEEGGGTNEQFF.

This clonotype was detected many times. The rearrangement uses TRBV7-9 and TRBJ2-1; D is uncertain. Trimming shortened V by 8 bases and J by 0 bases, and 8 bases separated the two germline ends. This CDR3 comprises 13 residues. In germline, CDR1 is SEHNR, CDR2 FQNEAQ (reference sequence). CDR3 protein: CASWPDSYNEQFF. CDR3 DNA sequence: TGTGCCAGCTGGCCGGACTCCTACAATGAGCAGTTCTTC.

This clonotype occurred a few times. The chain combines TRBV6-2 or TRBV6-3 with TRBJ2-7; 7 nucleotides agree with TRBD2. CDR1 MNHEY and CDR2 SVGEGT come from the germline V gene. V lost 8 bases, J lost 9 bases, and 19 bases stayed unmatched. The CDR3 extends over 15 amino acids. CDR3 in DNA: TGTGCCAGCGGCCGGGACTACTCCTCCCCCGTTGGGCAGTACTTC. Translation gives CASGRDYSSPVGQYF.

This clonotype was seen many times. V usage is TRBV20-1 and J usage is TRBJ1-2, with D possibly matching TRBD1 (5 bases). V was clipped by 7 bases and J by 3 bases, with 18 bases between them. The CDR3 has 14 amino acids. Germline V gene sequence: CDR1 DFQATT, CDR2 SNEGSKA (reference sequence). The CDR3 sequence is CSGGVGQAYYGYTF. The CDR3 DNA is TGCAGTGGGGGAGTGGGGCAGGCGTACTATGGCTACACCTTC.

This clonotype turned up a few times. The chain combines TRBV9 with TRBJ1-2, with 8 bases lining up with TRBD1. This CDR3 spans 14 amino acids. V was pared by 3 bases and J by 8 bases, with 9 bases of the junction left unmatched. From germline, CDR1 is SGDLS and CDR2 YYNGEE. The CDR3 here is CASSADFRGLGYTF. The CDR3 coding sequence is TGTGCCAGCAGCGCAGACTTCAGGGGGCTCGGCTACACCTTC.

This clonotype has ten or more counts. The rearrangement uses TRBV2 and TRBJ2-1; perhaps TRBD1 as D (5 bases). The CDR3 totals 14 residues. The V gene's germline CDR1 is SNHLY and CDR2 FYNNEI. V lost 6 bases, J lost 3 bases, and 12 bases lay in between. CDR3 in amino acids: CASSIDSSYNEQFF. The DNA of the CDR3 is TGTGCCAGCAGCATTGACAGCAGCTACAATGAGCAGTTCTTC.

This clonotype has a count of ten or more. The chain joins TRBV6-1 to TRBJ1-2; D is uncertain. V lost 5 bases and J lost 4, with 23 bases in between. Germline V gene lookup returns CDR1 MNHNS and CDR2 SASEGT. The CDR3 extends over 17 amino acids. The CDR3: CASSSRTGEGPGYGYTF. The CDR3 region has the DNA TGTGCCAGCAGTTCACGGACCGGAGAGGGTCCCGGCTATGGCTACACCTTC.

CDR3 bases: TGTGCCAGCAGTGAAGCTTACCAGTCCTATGGCTACACCTTC. Translation gives CASSEAYQSYGYTF. The genes are TRBV6-1 and TRBJ1-2, with no clear D. Trimming shortened V by 0 bases and J by 4 bases, and 9 bases separated the two germline ends. This CDR3 region has 14 residues. The V gene's germline CDR1 is MNHNS and CDR2 SASEGT.

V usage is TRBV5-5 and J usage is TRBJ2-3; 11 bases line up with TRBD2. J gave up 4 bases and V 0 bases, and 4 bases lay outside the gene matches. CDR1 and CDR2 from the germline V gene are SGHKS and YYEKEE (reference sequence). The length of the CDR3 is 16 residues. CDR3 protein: CASSLVLAGGSDTQYF. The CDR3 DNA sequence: TGTGCCAGCAGCTTGGTCCTAGCGGGGGGTTCAGATACGCAGTATTTT. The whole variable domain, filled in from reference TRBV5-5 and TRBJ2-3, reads DAGVTQSPTHLIKTRGQQVTLRCSPISGHKSVSWYQQVLGQGPQFIFQYYEKEERGRGNFPDRFSARQFPNYSSELNVNALLLGDSALYLCASSLVLAGGSDTQYFGPGTRLTVL.

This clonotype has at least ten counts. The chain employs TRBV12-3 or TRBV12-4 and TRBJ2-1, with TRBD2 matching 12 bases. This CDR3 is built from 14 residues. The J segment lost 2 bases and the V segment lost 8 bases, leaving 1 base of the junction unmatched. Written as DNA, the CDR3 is TGTGCCAGCCGGACTAGCGGGGCCTACAATGAGCAGTTCTTC. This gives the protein CASRTSGAYNEQFF.

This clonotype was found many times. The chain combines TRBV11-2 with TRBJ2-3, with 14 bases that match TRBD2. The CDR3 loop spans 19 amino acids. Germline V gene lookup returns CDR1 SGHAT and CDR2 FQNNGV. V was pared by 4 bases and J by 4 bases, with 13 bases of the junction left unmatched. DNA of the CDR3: TGTGCCAGCAGCTCCCTAAGGAAGACTAGCGGGGGGGCAGCAGATACGCAGTATTTT. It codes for CASSSLRKTSGGAADTQYF. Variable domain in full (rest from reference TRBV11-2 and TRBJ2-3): EAGVAQSPRYKIIEKRQSVAFWCNPISGHATLYWYQQILGQGPKLLIQFQNNGVVDDSQLPKDRFSAERLKGVDSTLKIQPAKLEDSAVYLCASSSLRKTSGGAADTQYFGPGTRLTVL.

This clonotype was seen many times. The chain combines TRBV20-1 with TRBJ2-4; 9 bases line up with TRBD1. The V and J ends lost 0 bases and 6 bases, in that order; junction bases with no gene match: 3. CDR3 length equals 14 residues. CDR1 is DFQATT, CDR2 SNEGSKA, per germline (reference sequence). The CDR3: CSARETGGSNIQYF. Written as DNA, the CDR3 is TGCAGTGCTAGAGAAACAGGGGGCTCAAACATTCAGTACTTC.

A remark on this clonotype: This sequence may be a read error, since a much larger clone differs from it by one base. This chain's CDR3 is CASSSFYRGTHGYTF. The CDR3 DNA follows: TGTGCCAGCAGTTCGTTCTACAGGGGGACCCATGGCTACACCTTC. The chain uses TRBV28 and TRBJ1-2, with TRBD1 matching 8 bases. V shed 4 bases and J 6 bases; nucleotides not matched to a gene: 10. This CDR3 has 15 residues. CDR1 is MDHEN, CDR2 SYDVKM, per germline.

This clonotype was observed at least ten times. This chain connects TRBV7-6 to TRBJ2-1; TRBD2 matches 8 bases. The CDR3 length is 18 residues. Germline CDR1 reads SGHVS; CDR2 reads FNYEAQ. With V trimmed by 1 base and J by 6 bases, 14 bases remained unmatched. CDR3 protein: CASSLGVLNPAGGNEQFF. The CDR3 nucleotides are TGTGCCAGCAGCTTAGGTGTTCTAAATCCTGCGGGGGGCAATGAGCAGTTCTTC.

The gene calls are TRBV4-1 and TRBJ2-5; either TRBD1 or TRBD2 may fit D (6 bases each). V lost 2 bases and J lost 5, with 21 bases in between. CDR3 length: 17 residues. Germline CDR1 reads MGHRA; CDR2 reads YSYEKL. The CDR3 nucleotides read TGCGCCAGCAGCCAATTGTGGGGGGCTTTTTTAACGGAGACCCAGTACTTC. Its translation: CASSQLWGAFLTETQYF.

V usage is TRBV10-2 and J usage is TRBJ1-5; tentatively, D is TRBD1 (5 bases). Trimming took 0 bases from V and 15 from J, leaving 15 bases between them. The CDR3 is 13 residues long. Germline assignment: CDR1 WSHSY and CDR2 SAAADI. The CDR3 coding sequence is TGCGCCAGCAGTGAGTCGGGGGGGGGACGAGGGCATTTT. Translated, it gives CASSESGGGRGHF.

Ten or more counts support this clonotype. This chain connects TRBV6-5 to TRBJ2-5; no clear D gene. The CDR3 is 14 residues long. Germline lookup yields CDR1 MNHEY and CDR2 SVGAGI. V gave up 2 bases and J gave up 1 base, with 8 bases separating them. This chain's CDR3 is CASSYRQVQETQYF. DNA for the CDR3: TGTGCCAGCAGTTACCGGCAGGTCCAAGAGACCCAGTACTTC.

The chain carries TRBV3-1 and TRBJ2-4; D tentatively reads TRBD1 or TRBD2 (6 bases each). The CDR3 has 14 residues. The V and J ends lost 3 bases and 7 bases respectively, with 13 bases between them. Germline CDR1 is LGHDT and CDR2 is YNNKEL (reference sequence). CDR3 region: CASSQPGGGNIQYF. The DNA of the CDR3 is TGTGCCAGCAGCCAGCCCGGGGGCGGGAACATTCAGTACTTC.

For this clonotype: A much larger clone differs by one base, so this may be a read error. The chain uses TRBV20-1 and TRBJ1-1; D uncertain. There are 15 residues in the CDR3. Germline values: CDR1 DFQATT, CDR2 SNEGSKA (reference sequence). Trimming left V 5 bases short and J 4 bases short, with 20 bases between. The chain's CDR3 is CSALQDQEVATEAFF. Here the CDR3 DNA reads TGCAGTGCTCTCCAGGATCAGGAGGTTGCCACTGAAGCTTTCTTT.

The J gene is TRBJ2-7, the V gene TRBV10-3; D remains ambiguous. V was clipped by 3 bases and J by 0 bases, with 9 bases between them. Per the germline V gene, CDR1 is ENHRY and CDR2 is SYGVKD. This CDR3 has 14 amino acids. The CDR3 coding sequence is TGTGCCATCAGTGACGGCAGGAGCTCCTACGAGCAGTACTTC. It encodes CAISDGRSSYEQYF.

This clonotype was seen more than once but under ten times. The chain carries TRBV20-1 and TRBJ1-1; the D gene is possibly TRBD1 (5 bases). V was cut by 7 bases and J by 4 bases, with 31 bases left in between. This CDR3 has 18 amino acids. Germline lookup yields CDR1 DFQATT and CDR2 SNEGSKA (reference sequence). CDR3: CSVPGPLFSEQSGTEAFF. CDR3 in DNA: TGCAGTGTACCGGGACCCCTATTTTCTGAGCAGTCGGGCACTGAAGCTTTCTTT.